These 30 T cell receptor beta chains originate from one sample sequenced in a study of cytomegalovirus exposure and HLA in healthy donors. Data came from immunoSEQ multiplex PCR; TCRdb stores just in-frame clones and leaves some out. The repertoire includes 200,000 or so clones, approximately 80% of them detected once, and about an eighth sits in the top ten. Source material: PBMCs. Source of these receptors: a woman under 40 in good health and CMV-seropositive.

The CDR3 bases are TGTGCCAGCAGTTCGACGGGGAATAGCAATCAGCCCCAGCATTTT. Translating it yields CASSSTGNSNQPQHF. V is TRBV7-6 and J is TRBJ1-5; D remains ambiguous. The length of the CDR3 is 15 residues. Germline CDR1 reads SGHVS; CDR2 reads FNYEAQ. V was clipped by 6 bases and J by 0 bases, with 12 bases between them.

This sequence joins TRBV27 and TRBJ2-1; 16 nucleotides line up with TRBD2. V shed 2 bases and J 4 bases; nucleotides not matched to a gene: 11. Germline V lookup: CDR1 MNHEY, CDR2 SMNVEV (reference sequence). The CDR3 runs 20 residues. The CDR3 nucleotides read TGTGCCAGCAGTTTAATGAAGGAGGGGACTAGCGGGAGGGGTTACAATGAGCAGTTCTTC. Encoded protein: CASSLMKEGTSGRGYNEQFF.

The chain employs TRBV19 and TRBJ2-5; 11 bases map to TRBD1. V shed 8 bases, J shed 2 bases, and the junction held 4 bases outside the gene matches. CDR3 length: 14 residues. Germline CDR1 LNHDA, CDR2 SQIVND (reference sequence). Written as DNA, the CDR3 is TGTGCCAGTGCCGGGACAGGGGGACAAGAGACCCAGTACTTC. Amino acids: CASAGTGGQETQYF.

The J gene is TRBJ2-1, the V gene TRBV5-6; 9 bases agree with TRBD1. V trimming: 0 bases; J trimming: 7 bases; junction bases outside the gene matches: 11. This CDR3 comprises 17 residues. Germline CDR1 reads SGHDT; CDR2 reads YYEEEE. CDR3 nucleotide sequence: TGTGCCAGCAGCTTGGCGGACGGGACAGGGCCGTCGAATGAGCAGTTCTTC. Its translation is CASSLADGTGPSNEQFF.

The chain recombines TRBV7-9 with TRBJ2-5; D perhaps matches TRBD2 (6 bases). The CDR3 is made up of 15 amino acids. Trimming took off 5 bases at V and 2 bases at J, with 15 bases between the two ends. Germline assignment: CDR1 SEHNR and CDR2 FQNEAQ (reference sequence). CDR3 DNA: TGTGCCAGCAGCCTCGGGAGCCTGAATCAAGAGACCCAGTACTTC. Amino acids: CASSLGSLNQETQYF.

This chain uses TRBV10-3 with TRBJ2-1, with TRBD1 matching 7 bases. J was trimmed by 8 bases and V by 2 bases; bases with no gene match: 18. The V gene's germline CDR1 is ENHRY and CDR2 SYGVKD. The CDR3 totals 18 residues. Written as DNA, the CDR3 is TGTGCCATCAGTGAGGGGGTTTTCGTGGTAGTAGGGGGCGATGAGCAGTTCTTC. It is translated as CAISEGVFVVVGGDEQFF.

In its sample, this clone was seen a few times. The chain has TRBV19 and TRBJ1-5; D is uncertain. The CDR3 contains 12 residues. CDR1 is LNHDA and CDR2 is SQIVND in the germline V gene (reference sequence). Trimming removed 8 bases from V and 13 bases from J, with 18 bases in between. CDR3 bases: TGTGCCAGTTCTTTTCTGACACTCCAGCAGCATTTT. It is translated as CASSFLTLQQHF. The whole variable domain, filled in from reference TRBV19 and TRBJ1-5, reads DGGITQSPKYLFRKEGQNVTLSCEQNLNHDAMYWYRQDPGQGLRLIYYSQIVNDFQKGDIAEGYSVSREKKESFPLTVTSAQKNPTAFYLCASSFLTLQQHFGDGTRLSIL.

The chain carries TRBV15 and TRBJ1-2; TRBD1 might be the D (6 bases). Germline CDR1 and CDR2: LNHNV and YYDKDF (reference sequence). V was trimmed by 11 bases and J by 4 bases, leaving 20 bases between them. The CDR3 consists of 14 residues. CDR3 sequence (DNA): TGTGCCGCCCGCCCGGGACACCAGATCTATGGCTACACCTTC. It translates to CAARPGHQIYGYTF.

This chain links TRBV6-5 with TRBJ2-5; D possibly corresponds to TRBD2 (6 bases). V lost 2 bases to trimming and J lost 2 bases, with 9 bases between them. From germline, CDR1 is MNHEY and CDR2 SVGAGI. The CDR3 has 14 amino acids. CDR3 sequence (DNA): TGTGCCAGCAGTTACCCGGGGAGGCAAGAGACCCAGTACTTC. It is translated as CASSYPGRQETQYF.

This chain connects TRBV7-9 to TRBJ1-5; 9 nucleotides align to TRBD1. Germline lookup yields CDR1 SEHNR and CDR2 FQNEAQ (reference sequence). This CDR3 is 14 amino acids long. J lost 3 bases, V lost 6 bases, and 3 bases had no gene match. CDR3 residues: CASSRQGDNQPQHF. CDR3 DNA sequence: TGTGCCAGCAGTCGACAGGGGGACAATCAGCCCCAGCATTTT.

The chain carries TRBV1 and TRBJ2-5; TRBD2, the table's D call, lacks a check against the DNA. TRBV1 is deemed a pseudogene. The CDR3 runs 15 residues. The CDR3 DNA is TGCACCAGCAGCCAAGATGAGGCAGTCGGAGAGACCCAGTACTTC. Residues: CTSSQDEAVGETQYF.

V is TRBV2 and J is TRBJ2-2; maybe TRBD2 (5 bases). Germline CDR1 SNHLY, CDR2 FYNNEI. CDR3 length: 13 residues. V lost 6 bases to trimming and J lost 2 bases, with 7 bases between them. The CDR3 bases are TGTGCCAGCAGGGACTTTAACACCGGGGAGCTGTTTTTT. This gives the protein CASRDFNTGELFF.

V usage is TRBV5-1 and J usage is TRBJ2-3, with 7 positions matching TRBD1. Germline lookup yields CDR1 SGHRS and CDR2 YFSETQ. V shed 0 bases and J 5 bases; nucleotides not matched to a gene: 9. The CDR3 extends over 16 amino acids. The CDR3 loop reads CASSLVGGAGGDTQYF. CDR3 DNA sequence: TGCGCCAGCAGCTTGGTAGGGGGCGCAGGGGGAGATACGCAGTATTTT.

CDR3 DNA sequence: TGTGCCTGGAACGGACAGAGAGGCAATCAGCCCCAGCATTTT. It encodes CAWNGQRGNQPQHF. J is TRBJ1-5 and V is TRBV30, with D perhaps TRBD1 (6 bases). Per germline, CDR1 GTSNPN and CDR2 SVGIG (reference sequence). The length of the CDR3 is 14 residues. V dropped 4 bases and J dropped 2 bases, with 12 bases sitting between them.

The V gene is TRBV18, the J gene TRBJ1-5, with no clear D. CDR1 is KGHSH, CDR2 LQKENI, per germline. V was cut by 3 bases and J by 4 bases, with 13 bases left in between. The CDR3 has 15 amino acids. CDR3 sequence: CASSPSPVENQPQHF. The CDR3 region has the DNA TGTGCCAGCTCACCGAGCCCGGTCGAAAATCAGCCCCAGCATTTT. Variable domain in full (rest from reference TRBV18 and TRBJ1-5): NAGVMQNPRHLVRRRGQEARLRCSPMKGHSHVYWYRQLPEEGLKFMVYLQKENIIDESGMPKERFSAEFPKEGPSILRIQQVVRGDSAAYFCASSPSPVENQPQHFGDGTRLSIL.

CDR3 DNA sequence: TGTGCCTGGAGTGCGTGGGAGGGCCGGTACAATGAGCAGTTCTTC. It translates to CAWSAWEGRYNEQFF. The chain joins TRBV30 to TRBJ2-1; TRBD2 agrees at 7 bases. In germline, CDR1 is GTSNPN, CDR2 SVGIG (reference sequence). CDR3 length: 15 amino acids. Germline trimming cut 1 base from V and 4 bases from J; bases unmatched to any gene: 7.

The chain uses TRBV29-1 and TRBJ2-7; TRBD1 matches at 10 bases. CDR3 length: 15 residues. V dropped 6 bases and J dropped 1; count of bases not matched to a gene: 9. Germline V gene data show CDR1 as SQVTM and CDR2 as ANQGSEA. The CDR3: CSVVFRDRGSYEQYF. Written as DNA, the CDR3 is TGCAGCGTCGTGTTTCGGGACAGGGGTTCCTACGAGCAGTACTTC.

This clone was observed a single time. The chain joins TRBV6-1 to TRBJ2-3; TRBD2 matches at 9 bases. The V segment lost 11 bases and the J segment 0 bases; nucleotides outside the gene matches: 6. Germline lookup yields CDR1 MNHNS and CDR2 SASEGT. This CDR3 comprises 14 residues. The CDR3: CAQRGVVSTDTQYF. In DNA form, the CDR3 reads TGTGCCCAGCGGGGGGTAGTTAGCACAGATACGCAGTATTTT.

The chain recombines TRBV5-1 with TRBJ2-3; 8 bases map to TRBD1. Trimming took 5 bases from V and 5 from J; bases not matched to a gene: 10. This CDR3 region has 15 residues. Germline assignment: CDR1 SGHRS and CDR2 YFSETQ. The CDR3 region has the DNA TGCGCCAGCAGAGAGACAGGGGTAGATGTAGATACGCAGTATTTT. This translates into CASRETGVDVDTQYF.

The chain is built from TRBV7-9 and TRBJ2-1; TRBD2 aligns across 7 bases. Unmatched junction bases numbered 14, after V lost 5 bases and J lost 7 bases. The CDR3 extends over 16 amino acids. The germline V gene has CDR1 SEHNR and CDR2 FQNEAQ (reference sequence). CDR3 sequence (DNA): TGTGCCAGCAGCCGCAGCGGGACCCTCCTAGGGAATGAGCAGTTCTTC. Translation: CASSRSGTLLGNEQFF.

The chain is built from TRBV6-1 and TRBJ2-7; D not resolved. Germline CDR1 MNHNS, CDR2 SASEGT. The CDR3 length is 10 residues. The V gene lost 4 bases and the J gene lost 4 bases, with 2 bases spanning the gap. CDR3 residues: CASSAYEQYF. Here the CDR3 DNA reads TGTGCCAGCAGTGCTTACGAGCAGTACTTC.

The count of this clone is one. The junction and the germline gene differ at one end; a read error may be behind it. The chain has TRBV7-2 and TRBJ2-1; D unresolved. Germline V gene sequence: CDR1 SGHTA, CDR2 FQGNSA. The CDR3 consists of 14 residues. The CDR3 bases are TGTGCCAGCAGCTTAGCAGCGTCCTCCAATGAGCAGTTCTTC. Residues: CASSLAASSNEQFF. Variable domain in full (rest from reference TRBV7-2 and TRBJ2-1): GAGVSQSPSNKVTEKGKDVELRCDPISGHTALYWYRQSLGQGLEFLIYFQGNSAPDKSGLPSDRFSAERTGGSVSTLTIQRTQQEDSAVYLCASSLAASSNEQFFGPGTRLTVL.

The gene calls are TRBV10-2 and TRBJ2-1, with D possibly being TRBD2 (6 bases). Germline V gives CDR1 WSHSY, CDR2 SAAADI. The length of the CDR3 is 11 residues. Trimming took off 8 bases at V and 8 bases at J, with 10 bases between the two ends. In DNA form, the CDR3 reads TGCGCCAGCGCACGGAGGGATGAGCAGTTCTTC. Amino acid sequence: CASARRDEQFF.

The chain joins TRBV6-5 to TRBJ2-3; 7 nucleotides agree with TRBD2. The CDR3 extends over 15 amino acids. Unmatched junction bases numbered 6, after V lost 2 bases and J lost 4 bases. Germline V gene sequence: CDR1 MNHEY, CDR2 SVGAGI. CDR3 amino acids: CASSYDAGVADTQYF. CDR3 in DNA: TGTGCCAGCAGTTACGATGCGGGAGTGGCAGATACGCAGTATTTT.

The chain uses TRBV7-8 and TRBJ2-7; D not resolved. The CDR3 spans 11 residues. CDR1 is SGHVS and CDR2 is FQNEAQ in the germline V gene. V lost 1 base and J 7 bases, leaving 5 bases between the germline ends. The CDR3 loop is CASSLVEEQYF. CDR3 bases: TGTGCCAGCAGCTTAGTTGAGGAGCAGTACTTC. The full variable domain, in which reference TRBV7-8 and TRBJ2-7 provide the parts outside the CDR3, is GAGVSQSPRYKVAKRGQDVALRCDPISGHVSLFWYQQALGQGPEFLTYFQNEAQLDKSGLPSDRFFAERPEGSVSTLKIQRTQQEDSAVYLCASSLVEEQYFGPGTRLTVT.

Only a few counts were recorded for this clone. CDR3 coding DNA: TGTGCCAGCAGCTTGGAGTGGGAGGGCAATCAGCCCCAGCATTTT. Protein: CASSLEWEGNQPQHF. This chain links TRBV5-8 with TRBJ1-5; D not resolved. There are 15 residues in the CDR3. V lost 0 bases, J lost 2 bases, and 9 bases lay in between. Germline assignment: CDR1 SGHTS and CDR2 YDEGEE. The full variable domain, completed using reference TRBV5-8 and TRBJ1-5, is EAGVTQSPTHLIKTRGQQATLRCSPISGHTSVYWYQQALGLGLQFLLWYDEGEERNRGNFPPRFSGRQFPNYSSELNVNALELEDSALYLCASSLEWEGNQPQHFGDGTRLSIL.

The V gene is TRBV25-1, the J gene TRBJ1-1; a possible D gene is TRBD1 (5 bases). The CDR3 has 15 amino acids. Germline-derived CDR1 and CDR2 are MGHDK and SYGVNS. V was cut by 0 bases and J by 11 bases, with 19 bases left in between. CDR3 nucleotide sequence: TGTGCCAGCAGTGAATATCCCAACGTGGCAGGGCGGGCTTTCTTT. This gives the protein CASSEYPNVAGRAFF.

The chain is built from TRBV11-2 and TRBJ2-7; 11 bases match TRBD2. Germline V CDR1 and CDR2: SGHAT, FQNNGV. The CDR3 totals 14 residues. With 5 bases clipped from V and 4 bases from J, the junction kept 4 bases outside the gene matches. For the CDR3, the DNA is TGTGCCAGCAGCCTACTAGCGGGAGAGTACGAGCAGTACTTC. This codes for CASSLLAGEYEQYF.

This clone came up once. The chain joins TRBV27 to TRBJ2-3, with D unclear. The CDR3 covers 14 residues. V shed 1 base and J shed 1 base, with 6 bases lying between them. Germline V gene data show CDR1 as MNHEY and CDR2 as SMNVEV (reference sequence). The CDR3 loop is CASSLYLGTDTQYF. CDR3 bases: TGTGCCAGCAGTTTATACCTAGGCACAGATACGCAGTATTTT.

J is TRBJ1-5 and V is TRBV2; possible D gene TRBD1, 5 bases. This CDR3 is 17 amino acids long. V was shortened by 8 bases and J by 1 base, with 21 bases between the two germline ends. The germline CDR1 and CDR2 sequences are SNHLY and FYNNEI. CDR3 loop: CASHPLSGLGSNQPQHF. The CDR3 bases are TGTGCCAGCCATCCCCTCTCAGGGTTAGGCAGCAATCAGCCCCAGCATTTT.